A selection of T cell receptor beta chains follows, all from one sample in a study of neurological immune-mediated disorders. TCRdb recomputed calls from the 5' RACE reads with MiXCR, one row per CDR3 protein. The sample has around 90,000 distinct CDR3 sequences; over 10% are singletons. Material for sequencing was PBMCs. These receptors were collected from a female donor with HTLV-1-associated myelopathy (HAM/TSP). The CDR3 runs from the conserved cysteine through the conserved F or W. The D gene is left open where the match is weak. Not every row has a clone size; where given, it reads once, few, many or a size class.

>.|TRBV7-9|many|TRBJ1-5
CASSLGGGYSNQPQHF
TGTGCCAGCAGCTTAGGTGGTGGGTATAGCAATCAGCCCCAGCATTTT
>.|TRBV12-3/TRBV12-4|many|TRBJ1-2
CASKNTSSNYGYTF
TGTGCCAGCAAGAATACGTCTTCCAACTATGGCTACACCTTC
>.|TRBV12-3/TRBV12-4|many|TRBJ2-7
CASSAGLSYEQYF
TGTGCCAGCAGTGCGGGGCTCTCCTACGAGCAGTACTTC
>TRBD1|TRBV27|many|TRBJ2-5
CASSRGQVGQETQYF
TGTGCCAGCAGTAGGGGGCAGGTTGGACAAGAGACCCAGTACTTC
>.|TRBV4-1|.|TRBJ2-2
CASSQEVRAPGRTGELFF
TGCGCCAGCAGCCAAGAGGTCCGGGCCCCAGGGCGGACCGGGGAGCTGTTTTTT
>TRBD1|TRBV20-1|many|TRBJ2-1
CSARMSTTGGNEQFF
TGCAGTGCTAGGATGTCTACTACAGGGGGGAATGAGCAGTTCTTC
>.|TRBV7-8|many|TRBJ1-1
CASSITANTEAFF
TGTGCCAGCAGCATAACAGCGAACACTGAAGCTTTCTTT
>.|TRBV20-1|.|TRBJ2-1
CSAKGRGATYNEQFF
TGCAGTGCTAAGGGGAGGGGGGCCACCTACAATGAGCAGTTCTTC
>.|TRBV5-1|many|TRBJ2-1
CASTVTGTYNEQFF
TGCGCCAGCACCGTCACGGGAACCTACAATGAGCAGTTCTTC
>.|TRBV15|many|TRBJ2-5
CATSRDLQETQYF
TGTGCTACCAGCAGGGACCTCCAAGAGACCCAGTACTTC
>.|TRBV10-3|.|TRBJ2-5
CAISERETQYF
TGTGCCATCAGTGAACGAGAGACCCAGTACTTC
>.|TRBV19|few|TRBJ2-1
CASSVRGKYNEQFF
TGTGCCAGTAGTGTCCGGGGGAAATACAATGAGCAGTTCTTC
>.|TRBV28|many|TRBJ2-4
CASSLVVRAKNIQYF
TGTGCCAGCAGTTTAGTGGTCAGGGCCAAAAACATTCAGTACTTC
>.|TRBV28|few|TRBJ1-2
CASSLYDGNYGYTF
TGTGCCAGCAGTTTATACGACGGTAACTATGGCTACACCTTC
>.|TRBV30|.|TRBJ1-2
CAWRRPGLARDGYTF
TGTGCCTGGAGGCGACCCGGGCTCGCTAGGGATGGCTACACCTTC
>.|TRBV12-3/TRBV12-4|many|TRBJ2-5
CASSFSGVETQYF
TGTGCCAGCAGTTTCTCGGGGGTGGAGACCCAGTACTTC
>.|TRBV27|many|TRBJ1-2
CASSSSAGLLGYTF
TGTGCCAGCAGTTCCTCAGCAGGGCTTCTGGGCTACACCTTC
>TRBD1|TRBV12-3/TRBV12-4|many|TRBJ1-3
CASSLGGTGTGNTIYF
TGTGCCAGCAGTTTAGGAGGGACAGGGACTGGAAACACCATATATTTT